This TCR beta chain derives from a study of OX40 agonist ivuxolimab in advanced cancers. Study information: In this trial design, patients received ivuxolimab intravenously at 0.01 to 10 mg/kg every 2 weeks.

Study results and limitations: Average numbers of expanded clones were greater in CD8+ T cells than in CD4+.

Here immunoSEQ multiplex PCR was the method, and the copy in TCRdb shows in-frame clones only, minus some. This table holds tens of thousands of clones, approximately 80% found once. Peripheral blood came from all dose cohorts at three timepoints. A remark on this clone: Antigen: not known.

Germline V gives CDR1 SGHVS, CDR2 FNYEAQ. CDR3 size: 14 residues. The junction had 5 bases not matched to a gene; V was cut back by 1 base and J by 7 bases. The chain couples TRBV7-6 to TRBJ2-3; 7 positions match TRBD2. The sample here was CD4+ or CD8+ T cells sorted from blood, taken in a trial of the OX40 agonist ivuxolimab. The TCR was taken from an adult with an advanced solid tumor such as melanoma, head and neck, liver or kidney cancer. CDR3 amino acids: CASSLVLADNTQYF. In DNA, the CDR3 is TGTGCCAGCAGCTTAGTGCTAGCGGATAATACGCAGTATTTT.